This T cell receptor beta chain originates from a study of molecular identifiers for immune sequencing clone quantification. Based on a CD8+CD4-CCR7+CD45RA+ profile, naive CD8 T cells were sorted. Turning to this clonotype: Since the CDR3 does not end with the conserved phenylalanine or tryptophan, this likely comes from a read error.

The germline V gene encodes CDR1 SEHNR and CDR2 FQNEAQ (reference sequence). This CDR3 is built from 15 residues. Unmatched junction bases numbered 4, after V lost 4 bases and J lost 1 base. TCRdb processed the PCR reads anew with MiXCR; each CDR3 protein has one entry. The table records some 580,000 distinct CDR3 sequences, about 25% of them present only once. The chain has TRBV7-9 and TRBJ1-5; 7 nucleotides agree with TRBD1. The sequencing input was naive CD8+ T cells from blood, with Jurkat cell RNA spiked in. Subset denoted: FACS-sorted CD8+CD4-CCR7+CD45RA+ naive T cells. The receptor was isolated from a human donor in good health. Some libraries in this study had Jurkat cell RNA spiked in. CDR3 coding DNA: TGTGCCAGCAGCTCCACAGGGGCGAGCAATCAGCCCCAGCATCTT. Protein sequence: CASSSTGASNQPQHL.